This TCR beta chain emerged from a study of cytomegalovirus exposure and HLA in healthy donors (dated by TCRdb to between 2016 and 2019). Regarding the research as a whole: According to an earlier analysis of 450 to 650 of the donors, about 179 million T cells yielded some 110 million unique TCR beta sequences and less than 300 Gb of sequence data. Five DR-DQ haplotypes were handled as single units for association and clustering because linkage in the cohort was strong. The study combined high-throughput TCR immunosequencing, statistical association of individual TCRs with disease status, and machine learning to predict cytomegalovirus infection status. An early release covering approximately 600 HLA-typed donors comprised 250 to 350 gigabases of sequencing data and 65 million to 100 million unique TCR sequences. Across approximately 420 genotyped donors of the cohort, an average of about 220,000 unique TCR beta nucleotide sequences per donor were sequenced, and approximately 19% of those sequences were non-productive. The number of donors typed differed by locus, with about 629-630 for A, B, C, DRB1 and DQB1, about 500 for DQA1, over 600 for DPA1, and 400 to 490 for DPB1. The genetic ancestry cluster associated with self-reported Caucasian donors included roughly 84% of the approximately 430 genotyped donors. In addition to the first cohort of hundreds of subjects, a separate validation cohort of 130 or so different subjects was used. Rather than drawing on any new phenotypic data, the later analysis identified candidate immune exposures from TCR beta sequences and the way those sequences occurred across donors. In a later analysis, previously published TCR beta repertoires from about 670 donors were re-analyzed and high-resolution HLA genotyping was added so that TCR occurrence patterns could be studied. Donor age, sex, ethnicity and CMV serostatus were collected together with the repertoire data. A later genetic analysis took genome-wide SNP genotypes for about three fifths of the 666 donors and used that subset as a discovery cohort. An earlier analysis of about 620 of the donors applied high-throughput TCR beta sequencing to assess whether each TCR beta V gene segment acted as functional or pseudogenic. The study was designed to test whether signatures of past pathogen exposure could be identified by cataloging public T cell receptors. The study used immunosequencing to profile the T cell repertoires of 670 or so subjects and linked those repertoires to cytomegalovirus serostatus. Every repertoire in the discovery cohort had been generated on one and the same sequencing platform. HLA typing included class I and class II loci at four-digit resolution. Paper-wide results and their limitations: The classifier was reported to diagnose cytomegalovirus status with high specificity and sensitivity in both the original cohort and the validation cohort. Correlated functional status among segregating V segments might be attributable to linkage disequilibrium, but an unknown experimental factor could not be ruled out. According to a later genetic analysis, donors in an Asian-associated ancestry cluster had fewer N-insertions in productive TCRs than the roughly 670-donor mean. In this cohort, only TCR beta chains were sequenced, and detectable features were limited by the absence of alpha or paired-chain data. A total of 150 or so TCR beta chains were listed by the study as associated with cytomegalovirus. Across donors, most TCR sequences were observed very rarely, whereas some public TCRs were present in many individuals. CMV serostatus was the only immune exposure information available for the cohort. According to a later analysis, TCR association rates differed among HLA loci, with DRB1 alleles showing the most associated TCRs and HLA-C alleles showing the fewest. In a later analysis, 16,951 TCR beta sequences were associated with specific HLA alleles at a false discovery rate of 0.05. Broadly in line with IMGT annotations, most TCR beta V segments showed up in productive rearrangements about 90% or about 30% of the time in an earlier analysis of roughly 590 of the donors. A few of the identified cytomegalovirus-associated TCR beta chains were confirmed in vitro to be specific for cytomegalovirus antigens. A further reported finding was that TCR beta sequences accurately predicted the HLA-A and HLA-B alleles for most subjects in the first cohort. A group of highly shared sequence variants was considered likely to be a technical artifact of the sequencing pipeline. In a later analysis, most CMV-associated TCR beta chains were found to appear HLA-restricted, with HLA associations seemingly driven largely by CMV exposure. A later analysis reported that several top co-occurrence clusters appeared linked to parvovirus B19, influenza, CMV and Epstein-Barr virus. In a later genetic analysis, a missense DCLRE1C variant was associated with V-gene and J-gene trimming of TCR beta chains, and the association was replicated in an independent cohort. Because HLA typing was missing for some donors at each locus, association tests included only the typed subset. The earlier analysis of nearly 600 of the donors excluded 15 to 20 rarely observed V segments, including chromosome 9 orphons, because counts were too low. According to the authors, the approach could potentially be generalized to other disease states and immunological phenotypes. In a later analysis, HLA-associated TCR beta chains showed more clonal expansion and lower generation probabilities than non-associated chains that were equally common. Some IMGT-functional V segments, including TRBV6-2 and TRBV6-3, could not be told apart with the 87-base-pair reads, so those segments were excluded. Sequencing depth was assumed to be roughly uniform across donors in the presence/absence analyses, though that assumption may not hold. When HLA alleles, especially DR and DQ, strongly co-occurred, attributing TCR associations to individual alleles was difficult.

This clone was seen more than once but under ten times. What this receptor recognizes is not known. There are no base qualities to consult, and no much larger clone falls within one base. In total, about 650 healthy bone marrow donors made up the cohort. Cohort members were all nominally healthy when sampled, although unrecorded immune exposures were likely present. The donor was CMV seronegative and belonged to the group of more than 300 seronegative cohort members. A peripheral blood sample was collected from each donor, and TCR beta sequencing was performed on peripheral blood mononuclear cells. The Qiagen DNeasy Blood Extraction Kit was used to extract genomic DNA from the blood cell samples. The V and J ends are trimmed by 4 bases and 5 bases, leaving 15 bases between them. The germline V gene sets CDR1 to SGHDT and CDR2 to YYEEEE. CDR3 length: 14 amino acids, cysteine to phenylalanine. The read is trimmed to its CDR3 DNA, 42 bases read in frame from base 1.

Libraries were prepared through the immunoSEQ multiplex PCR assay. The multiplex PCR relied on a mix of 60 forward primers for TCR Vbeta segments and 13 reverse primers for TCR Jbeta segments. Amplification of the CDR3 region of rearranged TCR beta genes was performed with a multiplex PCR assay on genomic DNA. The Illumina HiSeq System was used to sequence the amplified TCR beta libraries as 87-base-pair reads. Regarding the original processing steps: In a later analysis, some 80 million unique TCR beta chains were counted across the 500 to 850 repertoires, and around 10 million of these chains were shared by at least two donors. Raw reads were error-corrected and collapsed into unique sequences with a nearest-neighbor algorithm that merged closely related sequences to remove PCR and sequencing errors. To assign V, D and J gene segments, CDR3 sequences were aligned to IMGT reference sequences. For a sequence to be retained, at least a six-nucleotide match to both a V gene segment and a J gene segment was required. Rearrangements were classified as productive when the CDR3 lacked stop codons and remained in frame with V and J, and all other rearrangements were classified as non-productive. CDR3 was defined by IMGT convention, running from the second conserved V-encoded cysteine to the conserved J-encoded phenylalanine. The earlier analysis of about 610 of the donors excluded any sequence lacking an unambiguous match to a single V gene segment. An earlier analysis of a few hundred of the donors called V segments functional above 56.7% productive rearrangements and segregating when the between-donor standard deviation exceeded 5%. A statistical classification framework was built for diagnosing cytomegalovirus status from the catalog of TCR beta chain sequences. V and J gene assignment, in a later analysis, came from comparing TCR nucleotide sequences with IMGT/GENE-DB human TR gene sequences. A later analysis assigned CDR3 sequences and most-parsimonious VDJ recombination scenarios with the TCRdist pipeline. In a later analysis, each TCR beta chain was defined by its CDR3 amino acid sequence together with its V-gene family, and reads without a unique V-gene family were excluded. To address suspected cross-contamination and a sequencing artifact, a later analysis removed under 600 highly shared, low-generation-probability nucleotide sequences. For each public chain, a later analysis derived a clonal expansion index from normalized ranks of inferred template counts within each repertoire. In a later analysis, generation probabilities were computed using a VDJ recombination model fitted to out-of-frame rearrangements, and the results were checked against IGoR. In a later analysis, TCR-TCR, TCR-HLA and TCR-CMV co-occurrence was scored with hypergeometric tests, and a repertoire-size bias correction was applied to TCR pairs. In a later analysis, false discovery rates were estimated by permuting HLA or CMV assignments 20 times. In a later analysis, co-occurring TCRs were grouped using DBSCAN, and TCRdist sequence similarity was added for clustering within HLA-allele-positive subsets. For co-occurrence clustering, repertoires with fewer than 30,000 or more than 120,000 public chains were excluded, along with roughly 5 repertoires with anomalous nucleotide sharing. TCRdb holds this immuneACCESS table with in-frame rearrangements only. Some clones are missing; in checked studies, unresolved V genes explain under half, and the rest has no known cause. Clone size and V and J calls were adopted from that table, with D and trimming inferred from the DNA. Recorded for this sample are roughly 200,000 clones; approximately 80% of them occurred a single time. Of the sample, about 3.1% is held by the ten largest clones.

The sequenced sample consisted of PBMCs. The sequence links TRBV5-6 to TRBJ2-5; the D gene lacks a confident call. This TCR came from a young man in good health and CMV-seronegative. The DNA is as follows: TGTGCCAGCAGCCTTACTACCTTTGGGGAGACCCAGTACTTC. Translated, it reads CASSLTTFGETQYF.